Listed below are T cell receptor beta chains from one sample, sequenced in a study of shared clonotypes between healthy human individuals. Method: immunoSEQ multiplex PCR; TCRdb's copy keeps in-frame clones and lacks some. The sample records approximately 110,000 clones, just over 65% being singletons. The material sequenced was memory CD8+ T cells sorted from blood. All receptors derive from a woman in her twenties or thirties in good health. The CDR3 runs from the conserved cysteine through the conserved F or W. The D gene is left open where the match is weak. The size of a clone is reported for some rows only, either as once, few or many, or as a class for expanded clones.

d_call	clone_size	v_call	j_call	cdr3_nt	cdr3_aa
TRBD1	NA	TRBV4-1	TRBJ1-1	TGCGCCAGCATCCCTCAAGCTCAGGGGGCTTACACTGAAGCTTTCTTT	CASIPQAQGAYTEAFF
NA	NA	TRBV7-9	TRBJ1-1	TGTGCCAGCAGCTTAAGGGGTGCGAGGGAGGAGGACACTGAAGCTTTCTTT	CASSLRGAREEDTEAFF
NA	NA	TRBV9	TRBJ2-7	TGTGCCAGCAGCGTAGCATGGGGTATTACGAATGAGCAGTACTTC	CASSVAWGITNEQYF
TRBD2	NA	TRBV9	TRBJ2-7	TGTGCCAGCAGCGTAGCTCCGACTAGCGGGAGCGTGAACGAGCAGTACTTC	CASSVAPTSGSVNEQYF
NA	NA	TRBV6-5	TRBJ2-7	TGTGCCCCCAGTCAGGGTAAGAAGTCCTACGAGCAGTACTTC	CAPSQGKKSYEQYF
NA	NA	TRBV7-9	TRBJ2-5	TGTGCCAGCAGCGATCCGGGACTCATTAACCAAGAGACCCAGTACTTC	CASSDPGLINQETQYF
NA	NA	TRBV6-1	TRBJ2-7	TGTGCCAGCAGTGAAGTAGGCACCTCCTACGAGCAGTACTTC	CASSEVGTSYEQYF
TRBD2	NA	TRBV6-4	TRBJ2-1	TGTGCCAGCAGTGACGGGGCGGGAGGAAACAATGAGCAGTTCTTC	CASSDGAGGNNEQFF
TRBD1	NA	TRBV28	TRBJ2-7	TGTGCCAGCACCTCGGGACAGGCCACCTCCTACGAGCAGTACTTC	CASTSGQATSYEQYF
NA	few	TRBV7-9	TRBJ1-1	TGTGCCAGCAGCTCAGAGAGGGCTGAAGCTTTCTTT	CASSSERAEAFF
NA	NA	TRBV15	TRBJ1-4	TGTGCCACCAGCAGGCCCGTCAGTATCACTAATGAAAAACTGTTTTTT	CATSRPVSITNEKLFF
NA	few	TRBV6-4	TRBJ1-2	TGTGCCAGCAGTGACTCGGAGGGGATGGCCTTGGGTGGCTACACCTTC	CASSDSEGMALGGYTF
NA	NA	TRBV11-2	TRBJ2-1	TGTGCCAGCGAACAGCGAGACTCCTACAATGAGCAGTTCTTC	CASEQRDSYNEQFF
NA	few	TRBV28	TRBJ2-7	TGTGCCAGCCAAACGGGGGCATACGAGCAGTACTTC	CASQTGAYEQYF
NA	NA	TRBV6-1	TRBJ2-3	TGTGCCAGCAGTGAATTCGAGGGGCGGACCACAGATACGCAGTATTTT	CASSEFEGRTTDTQYF
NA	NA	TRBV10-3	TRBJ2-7	TGTGCCATCAGTGATCGGACTCACTACGAGCAGTACTTC	CAISDRTHYEQYF
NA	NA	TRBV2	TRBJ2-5	TGTGCCAGCAGTGAAAGGCTTGGCGCTAGTTGGGAGACCCAGTACTTC	CASSERLGASWETQYF
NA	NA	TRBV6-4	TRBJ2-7	TGTGCCAGCAGTGTCGCGGAGGGGGGCTACGAGCAGTACTTC	CASSVAEGGYEQYF
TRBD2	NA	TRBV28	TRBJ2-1	TGTGCCAGCAGCAACCTAGCGGGAGATCTCAATGAGCAGTTCTTC	CASSNLAGDLNEQFF
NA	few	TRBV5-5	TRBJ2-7	TGTGCCAGCAGCTTGGAGGTGAAGGGATGGGGCGAGCAGTACTTC	CASSLEVKGWGEQYF
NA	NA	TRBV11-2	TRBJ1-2	TGTGCCAGCAGCTTAGTGGGGGGCGTTGCCTATGGCTACACCTTC	CASSLVGGVAYGYTF
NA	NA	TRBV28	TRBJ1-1	TGTGCCAGCAGTTTCGGGGGGGCGTTTTCCTTGGACACTGAAGCTTTCTTT	CASSFGGAFSLDTEAFF
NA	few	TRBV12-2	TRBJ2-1	TGTGCAAGTCGCCCCGAACCCTCTAGCGGGCCTAACAATGAGCAGTTCTTC	CASRPEPSSGPNNEQFF
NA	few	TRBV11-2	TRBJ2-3	TGTGCCAGCAGGCAAATGGGAACGCAGTATTTT	CASRQMGTQYF